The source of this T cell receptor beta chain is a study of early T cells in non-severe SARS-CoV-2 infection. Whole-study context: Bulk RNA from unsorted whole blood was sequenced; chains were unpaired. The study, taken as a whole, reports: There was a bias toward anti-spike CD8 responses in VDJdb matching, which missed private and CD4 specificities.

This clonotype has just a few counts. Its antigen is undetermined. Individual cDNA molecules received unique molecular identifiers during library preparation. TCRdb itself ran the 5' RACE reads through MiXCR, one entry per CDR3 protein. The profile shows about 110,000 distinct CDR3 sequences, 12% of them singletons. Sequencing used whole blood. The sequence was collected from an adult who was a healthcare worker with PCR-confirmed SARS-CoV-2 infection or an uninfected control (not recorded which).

The CDR3 protein is CASRVTGSSYNSPLHF. The DNA of the CDR3 is TGTGCCAGCAGGGTGACAGGGTCCTCCTATAATTCACCCCTCCACTTT. The chain uses TRBV6-5 and TRBJ1-6; 7 nucleotides align to TRBD1. V lost 6 bases, J lost 0 bases, and 5 bases stayed unmatched. CDR1 is MNHEY, CDR2 SVGAGI, per germline. The CDR3 covers 16 residues.